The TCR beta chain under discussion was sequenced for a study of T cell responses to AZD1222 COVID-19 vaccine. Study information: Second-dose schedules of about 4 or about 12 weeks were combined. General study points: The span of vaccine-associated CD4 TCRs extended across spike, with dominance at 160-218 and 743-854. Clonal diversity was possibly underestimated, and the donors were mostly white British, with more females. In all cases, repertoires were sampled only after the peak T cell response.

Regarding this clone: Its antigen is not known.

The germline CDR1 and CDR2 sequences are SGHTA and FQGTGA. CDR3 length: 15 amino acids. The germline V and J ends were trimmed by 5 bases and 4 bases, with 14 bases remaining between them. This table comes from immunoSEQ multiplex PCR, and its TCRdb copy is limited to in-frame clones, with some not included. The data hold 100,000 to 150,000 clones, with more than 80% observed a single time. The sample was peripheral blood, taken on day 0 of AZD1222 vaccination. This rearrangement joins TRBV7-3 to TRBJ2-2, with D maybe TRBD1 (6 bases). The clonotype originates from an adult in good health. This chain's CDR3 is CASSQTGPSTGELFF. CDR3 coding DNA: TGTGCCAGCAGCCAGACAGGTCCTAGCACCGGGGAGCTGTTTTTT.